The sequence of this TCR beta chain was determined in a study of PD-1 blockade in classical Hodgkin lymphoma. V gave up 0 bases and J gave up 4 bases, with 12 bases separating them. The germline V gene encodes CDR1 MGHRA and CDR2 YSYEKL. This CDR3 is 15 amino acids long. With regard to this clone: Its specificity is not known.

Findings of the study overall: Possible causes of repertoire differences, disease activity or prior therapy, remain undefined.

The time point denotes: newly diagnosed, previously untreated cHL patient sample. Negative selection with magnets was how CD8+ T cells were isolated from the thawed PBMCs. TCRdb keeps only in-frame clones here, not all; method: immunoSEQ multiplex PCR. Counted here are approximately 9,000 clones, under 90% occurring once; the ten biggest clones make up under 15%. The rearrangement uses TRBV4-1 and TRBJ1-1; D call uncertain. The source material was CD8+ T cells from blood. The receptor was isolated from a human donor with classical Hodgkin lymphoma. CDR3 protein: CASSQDLDARTEAFF. Written as DNA, the CDR3 is TGCGCCAGCAGCCAAGATCTGGACGCACGCACTGAAGCTTTCTTT.